The rows below give T cell receptor beta chains drawn from one sample of a study of cytomegalovirus exposure and HLA in healthy donors. Method: immunoSEQ multiplex PCR; TCRdb's copy keeps in-frame clones and lacks some. Its clone listing holds around 48,000 clones. Sequenced: PBMCs. Every receptor here comes from a female donor in good health and CMV-seronegative. Both conserved end residues are part of each CDR3. A D gene is named only where the DNA matches it firmly.

j_call v_call d_call cdr3_length cdr3_nt cdr3_aa
TRBJ1-1 TRBV4-1 TRBD1 15 TGCGCCAGCAGCCGACCGACAGGGGGCAACACTGAAGCTTTCTTT CASSRPTGGNTEAFF
TRBJ1-3 TRBV30 TRBD1 14 TGTGCCTGGAGCCGGACAGGCTCTGGAAACACCATATATTTT CAWSRTGSGNTIYF
TRBJ1-1 TRBV11-3 - 15 TGTGCCAGCAGCTTAGACGTTTTAGGGGGGGCTGAAGCTTTCTTT CASSLDVLGGAEAFF
TRBJ1-1 TRBV27 - 16 TGTGCCAGCAGTTTCTTGCATTTGGGGGGGACCACTGAAGCTTTCTTT CASSFLHLGGTTEAFF
TRBJ2-1 TRBV7-2 TRBD1 15 TGTGCCAGCAGCTTAGGGGGACAGGGGTCCAATGAGCAGTTCTTC CASSLGGQGSNEQFF
TRBJ2-3 TRBV30 TRBD2 14 TGTGCCTGGAGACTAGCGGGGTTGGCAGATACGCAGTATTTT CAWRLAGLADTQYF
TRBJ2-7 TRBV4-2 - 14 TGTGCCAGCAGCGAGACGGGTAGCGCCTACGAGCAGTACTTC CASSETGSAYEQYF
TRBJ1-1 TRBV5-6 - 15 TGTGCCAGCAGCGGGACCGGGACTGTGAACACTGAAGCTTTCTTT CASSGTGTVNTEAFF
TRBJ1-1 TRBV19 - 15 TGTGCCAGTACCTCACGTGGGGCAGGGGAAACTGAAGCTTTCTTT CASTSRGAGETEAFF
TRBJ1-2 TRBV6-6 TRBD1 13 TGTGCCAGCAGTTACGACAGGGCGACTGGCTACACCTTC CASSYDRATGYTF
TRBJ2-5 TRBV6-5 - 16 TGTGCCAGCAGTTACTCGTCGCTGGGGGGCCAAGAGACCCAGTACTTC CASSYSSLGGQETQYF
TRBJ2-1 TRBV29-1 - 12 TGCAGCGTTCGGGTAGGGGATGGTGAGCAGTTCTTC CSVRVGDGEQFF
TRBJ1-3 TRBV18 TRBD1 15 TGTGCCAGCTCAACGAAGACAGGGGCTGGAAACACCATATATTTT CASSTKTGAGNTIYF
TRBJ1-1 TRBV9 - 14 TGTGCCAGCAGCGCACAGGTCTTGAACACTGAAGCTTTCTTT CASSAQVLNTEAFF
TRBJ2-1 TRBV30 TRBD2 15 TGTGCCGGGAGTGTAGGGGCGAGGGCGGGGGGTGAGCAGTTCTTC CAGSVGARAGGEQFF
TRBJ1-6 TRBV5-1 - 16 TGCGCCAGCAGCTTGGCCGGTGGGAGGTGGGGTTCACCCCTCCACTTT CASSLAGGRWGSPLHF
TRBJ2-7 TRBV15 TRBD1 15 TGTGCCACCAGCAGAGTCCCGGACAGGGGTTACGAGCAGTACTTC CATSRVPDRGYEQYF
TRBJ1-2 TRBV6-5 - 14 TGTGCCAGCAGTTTCCGGGACAACCTCTATGGCTACACCTTC CASSFRDNLYGYTF
TRBJ1-1 TRBV29-1 TRBD1 15 TGCAGCGTTGGGACAGGGGGCGGTTTTGGCGCTGAAGCTTTCTTT CSVGTGGGFGAEAFF
TRBJ2-3 TRBV29-1 - 11 TGCAGCGTCGCTCTAACGGATACGCAGTATTTT CSVALTDTQYF
TRBJ1-2 TRBV4-1 - 14 TGCGCCAGCAGCCAAGAATGGAGAAGGTCTGGCTACACCTTC CASSQEWRRSGYTF
TRBJ2-7 TRBV14 TRBD2 18 TGTGCCAGCAGCAACCTAGCGGGGGGCGTGTCGAGCTCCTACGAGCAGTACTTC CASSNLAGGVSSSYEQYF
TRBJ2-7 TRBV5-6 - 14 TGTGCCAGCAGCTTCAGGTCGGGGTTCTACGAGCAGTACTTC CASSFRSGFYEQYF
TRBJ2-1 TRBV7-7 TRBD1 17 TGTGCTAGCAGTCCTAGCTCATCGGACAGGGGAAGCAATGAGCAGTTCTTC CASSPSSSDRGSNEQFF
TRBJ1-2 TRBV18 TRBD1 13 TGTGCCAGCTCAGCCGGGACAGGCGGTGGCTACACCTTC CASSAGTGGGYTF
TRBJ2-7 TRBV4-1 TRBD1 13 TGCGCCAGCAGACAGACAGGGGGCTACGAGCAGTACTTC CASRQTGGYEQYF
TRBJ1-4 TRBV29-1 - 13 TGCAGCGTTGAAGTCCCACGGGGGGAAAAACTGTTTTTT CSVEVPRGEKLFF
TRBJ1-2 TRBV18 - 13 TGTGCCAGCTCACCACAGGGGAACTATGGCTACACCTTC CASSPQGNYGYTF
TRBJ2-7 TRBV6-5 TRBD1 14 TGTGCCAGCAGTTACCGGGACAGGGGCCACGAGCAGTACTTC CASSYRDRGHEQYF
TRBJ2-2 TRBV18 TRBD2 16 TGTGCCAGCTCACCAAAGCTAGCGGGAAGGACCGGGGAGCTGTTTTTT CASSPKLAGRTGELFF
TRBJ2-7 TRBV7-9 - 14 TGTGCCAGCAGCCCTATCGACTTAACCTACGAGCAGTACTTC CASSPIDLTYEQYF
TRBJ2-1 TRBV5-1 TRBD2 14 TGCGCCAGCAGCTTTGCCGGGGGGATAAATGAGCAGTTCTTC CASSFAGGINEQFF
TRBJ2-7 TRBV9 TRBD1 13 TGTGCCAGCAGCTCCGGACAGGGGCGTGAGCAGTACTTC CASSSGQGREQYF
TRBJ2-7 TRBV30 TRBD1 14 TGTGCCTGGGCTCCGGGACAGGGACGGTACGAGCAGTACTTC CAWAPGQGRYEQYF
TRBJ2-7 TRBV15 - 16 TGTGCCACCAGCAGGGACGGAAGGGGCCTATCTGACGAGCAGTACTTC CATSRDGRGLSDEQYF
TRBJ2-2 TRBV29-1 - 14 TGCAGCGCCAAACAGGGAAGGGTCACCGGGGAGCTGTTTTTT CSAKQGRVTGELFF
TRBJ1-1 TRBV30 TRBD1 14 TGTGCCTACTTAGACAGGGCCAAATTCACTGAAGCTTTCTTT CAYLDRAKFTEAFF
TRBJ1-6 TRBV2 TRBD1 16 TGTGCCAGCAGGGCGACAGGGAGCTCCTATAATTCACCCCTCCACTTT CASRATGSSYNSPLHF
TRBJ2-1 TRBV19 TRBD2 14 TGTGCCAGTAGTACCGGGAGGGCCGGGGGTGAGCAGTTCTTC CASSTGRAGGEQFF
TRBJ2-1 TRBV19 - 11 TGTGCCAGTAGCATACGGGAGGAGCAGTTCTTC CASSIREEQFF